The next 16 T cell receptor beta chains were all read from a single sample in a study of blood T cell repertoires in COVID-19 (dated by TCRdb to 2020 to 2022). The library relied on the immunoSEQ multiplex PCR assay. As stored in TCRdb, this immuneACCESS dataset retains in-frame rearrangements with V and J assigned. A fraction of the clones does not appear; measured against another copy, unresolved V genes explain less than half of the discrepancy, and the remainder lacks a known reason. The sample table holds 400,000 to 550,000 clones, of which 87% were seen once. Of the sample, roughly 1.9% is held by the ten largest clones. Sequenced input: PBMCs or T cells enriched from blood (not recorded which). The source of these receptors is a woman aged 18-30 years with acute COVID-19.

This sequence joins TRBV29-1 and TRBJ2-4, with 7 positions matching TRBD1. Germline V gene data show CDR1 as SQVTM and CDR2 as ANQGSEA. The CDR3 extends over 12 amino acids. Unmatched junction bases numbered 2, after V lost 7 bases and J lost 2 bases. CDR3 region: CSATGPKNIQYF. CDR3 bases: TGCAGCGCGACAGGGCCCAAAAACATTCAGTACTTC.

The J gene is TRBJ2-4, the V gene TRBV11-2; TRBD1 might be the D (6 bases). The germline CDR1 and CDR2 sequences are SGHAT and FQNNGV. The CDR3 spans 15 residues. V was clipped by 1 base and J by 4 bases, with 11 bases between them. CDR3 sequence (DNA): TGTGCCAGCAGCTTAGGTCCAGGGGTAAAAAACATTCAGTACTTC. Its translation: CASSLGPGVKNIQYF.

CDR3 sequence (DNA): TGTGCCAGCAGCCCCCAACTTAGCACTGAAGCTTTCTTT. This gives the protein CASSPQLSTEAFF. The J gene is TRBJ1-1, the V gene TRBV7-3; D unresolved. The CDR3 contains 13 residues. Germline CDR1 and CDR2: SGHTA and FQGTGA. Trimming shortened V by 5 bases and J by 4 bases, and 11 bases separated the two germline ends. Full variable domain (missing parts from reference TRBV7-3 and TRBJ1-1): GAGVSQTPSNKVTEKGKYVELRCDPISGHTALYWYRQSLGQGPEFLIYFQGTGAADDSGLPNDRFFAVRPEGSVSTLKIQRTERGDSAVYLCASSPQLSTEAFFGQGTRLTVV.

V and J are TRBV19 and TRBJ1-5; 10 nucleotides agree with TRBD1. V dropped 2 bases and J dropped 5; count of bases not matched to a gene: 15. The CDR3 is 19 residues long. Germline V gives CDR1 LNHDA, CDR2 SQIVND (reference sequence). The CDR3 here is CASSIRTNRDRGAYQPQHF. The DNA of the CDR3 is TGTGCCAGTAGTATACGAACAAACCGGGACAGGGGCGCCTATCAGCCCCAGCATTTT.

This chain connects TRBV28 to TRBJ2-7; 8 nucleotides line up with TRBD2. The length of the CDR3 is 14 residues. V was clipped by 6 bases and J by 1 base; unmatched bases: 5. CDR1 and CDR2 from the germline V gene are MDHEN and SYDVKM. The DNA for the CDR3 is TGTGCCAGCAGGAGGGCGGGAGGATCCTACGAGCAGTACTTC. It is translated as CASRRAGGSYEQYF.

The sample holds one count of this clone. The CDR3 reads CASSLDWSGGSPLHF. The CDR3 nucleotides read TGCGCCAGCAGCTTGGACTGGTCAGGGGGATCACCCCTCCACTTT. V is TRBV5-1 and J is TRBJ1-6; 7 bases match TRBD1. The V gene's germline CDR1 is SGHRS and CDR2 YFSETQ. There are 15 residues in the CDR3. The J segment lost 10 bases and the V segment lost 0 bases, leaving 7 bases of the junction unmatched.

This chain links TRBV7-2 with TRBJ1-1; D gene unclear. Looked up from germline, CDR1 is SGHTA and CDR2 is FQGNSA. The CDR3 covers 12 residues. Trimming took 4 bases from V and 6 from J, leaving 9 bases between them. CDR3 region: CASSYTGSEAFF. The DNA for the CDR3 is TGTGCCAGCAGCTACACGGGGTCTGAAGCTTTCTTT.

The chain uses TRBV7-9 and TRBJ2-7, with TRBD2 matching over 7 bases. Germline values: CDR1 SEHNR, CDR2 FQNEAQ (reference sequence). CDR3 size: 13 residues. After removal of 2 bases from V and 4 bases from J, the junction contained 2 bases not matched to a gene. This CDR3 reads CASSLWGGYEQYF. The CDR3 nucleotides read TGTGCCAGCAGCTTATGGGGAGGGTACGAGCAGTACTTC.

This clone was counted once. In DNA, the CDR3 is TGCGCCAGCAGTGAGAGGGGCAGGGGGCTTGGCGGTGAGCAGTTCTTC. This gives the protein CASSERGRGLGGEQFF. V usage is TRBV10-1 and J usage is TRBJ2-1; 8 positions agree with TRBD1. J gave up 9 bases and V 2 bases, and 12 bases lay outside the gene matches. The CDR3 totals 16 residues. CDR1 WNHNN and CDR2 SYGVQD come from the germline V gene (reference sequence).

The CDR3 sequence: CASSLVTGDVEAFF. In DNA form, the CDR3 reads TGTGCCAGCAGCTTAGTGACAGGGGACGTCGAAGCTTTCTTT. J is TRBJ1-1 and V is TRBV7-9; 8 nucleotides line up with TRBD1. CDR3 size: 14 residues. The V gene's germline CDR1 is SEHNR and CDR2 FQNEAQ (reference sequence). The V gene end was trimmed by 1 base and the J gene end by 8 bases; junction bases not matched to a gene: 6.

The chain is built from TRBV28 and TRBJ1-5; 8 bases match TRBD1. This CDR3 comprises 15 residues. CDR1 is MDHEN, CDR2 SYDVKM, per germline. Trimming cost V 4 bases and J 7 bases; bases outside gene matches: 9. In nucleotides, the CDR3 is TGTGCCAGCAGTTCGATGACAGGGGACGGACAGCCCCAGCATTTT. Protein product: CASSSMTGDGQPQHF.

V and J are TRBV27 and TRBJ1-4, with unresolved D. The CDR3 is 15 amino acids. V was clipped by 1 base and J by 4 bases, with 10 bases between them. The germline gives CDR1 MNHEY, CDR2 SMNVEV (reference sequence). The CDR3 is CASSLWARNNEKLFF. Written as DNA, the CDR3 is TGTGCCAGCAGTTTATGGGCCAGAAATAATGAAAAACTGTTTTTT.

V gene TRBV10-2 combines with J gene TRBJ1-1; no reliable D call. The V gene lost 3 bases and the J gene lost 1 base, with 6 bases spanning the gap. CDR3 length: 13 amino acids. Germline-derived CDR1 and CDR2 are WSHSY and SAAADI. CDR3 protein: CASSDRQNTEAFF. The CDR3 DNA reads as TGCGCCAGCAGTGATCGACAGAACACTGAAGCTTTCTTT.

The chain employs TRBV21-1 and TRBJ1-5; TRBD1 was called by the table and not checked on the DNA. TRBV21-1 is marked as a pseudogene. There are 14 residues in the CDR3. The CDR3 sequence is CASSKGQGVQPQHF. DNA of the CDR3: TGTGCCAGCAGCAAGGGACAGGGGGTTCAGCCCCAGCATTTT.

The chain combines TRBV5-5 with TRBJ2-1, with TRBD2 matching 8 bases. Trimming cost V 2 bases and J 0 bases; bases outside gene matches: 4. CDR1 and CDR2 from the germline V gene are SGHKS and YYEKEE (reference sequence). The CDR3 runs to 16 residues. The CDR3: CASSFLAGSSYNEQFF. In nucleotides, the CDR3 is TGTGCCAGCAGCTTCCTAGCGGGTAGCTCCTACAATGAGCAGTTCTTC.

This clone has a handful of counts. The chain couples TRBV6-5 to TRBJ1-2; D is perhaps TRBD1 (6 bases). In germline, CDR1 is MNHEY, CDR2 SVGAGI. Deletions cut 6 bases from V and 5 bases from J, with 13 bases between. This CDR3 spans 13 amino acids. The CDR3 DNA sequence: TGTGCCAGCAGCGTACAGGGAGGGTATGGCTACACCTTC. Protein: CASSVQGGYGYTF.